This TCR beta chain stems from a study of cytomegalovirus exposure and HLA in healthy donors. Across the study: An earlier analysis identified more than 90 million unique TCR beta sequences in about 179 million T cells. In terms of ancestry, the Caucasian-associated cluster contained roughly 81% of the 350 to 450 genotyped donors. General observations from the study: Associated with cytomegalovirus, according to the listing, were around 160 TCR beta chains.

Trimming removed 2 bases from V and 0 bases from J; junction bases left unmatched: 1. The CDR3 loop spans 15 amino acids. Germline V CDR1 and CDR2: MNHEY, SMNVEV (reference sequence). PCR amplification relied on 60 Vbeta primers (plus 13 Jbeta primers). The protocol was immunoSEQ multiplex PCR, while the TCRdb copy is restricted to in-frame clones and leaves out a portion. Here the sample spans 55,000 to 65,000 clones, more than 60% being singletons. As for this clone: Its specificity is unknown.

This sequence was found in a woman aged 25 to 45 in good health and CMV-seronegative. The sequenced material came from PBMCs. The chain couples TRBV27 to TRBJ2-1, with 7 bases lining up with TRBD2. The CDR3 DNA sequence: TGTGCCAGCAGTTTAACGGGAGGCTCCTACAATGAGCAGTTCTTC. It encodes CASSLTGGSYNEQFF.